The 19 T cell receptor beta chains below all came from one sample that was sequenced in a study of OX40 agonist ivuxolimab in advanced cancers. Libraries were prepared by immunoSEQ multiplex PCR; TCRdb keeps only in-frame clonotypes and omits some of them. The table records about 83,000 clones, approximately 90% of them present only once. Sequenced material: CD4+ or CD8+ T cells sorted from blood, taken in a trial of the OX40 agonist ivuxolimab. All receptors come from an adult with an advanced solid tumor such as melanoma, head and neck, liver or kidney cancer.

This clone occurred once. V usage is TRBV5-1 and J usage is TRBJ2-5, with D possibly matching TRBD1 (5 bases). This CDR3 comprises 16 residues. V shed 5 bases and J shed 3 bases, with 20 bases lying between them. CDR1 is SGHRS and CDR2 is YFSETQ in the germline V gene. CDR3 protein: CASSPTGRKGEETQYF. CDR3 bases: TGCGCCAGCAGTCCAACTGGCCGCAAAGGGGAAGAGACCCAGTACTTC. Full variable domain (missing parts from reference TRBV5-1 and TRBJ2-5): KAGVTQTPRYLIKTRGQQVTLSCSPISGHRSVSWYQQTPGQGLQFLFEYFSETQRNKGNFPGRFSGRQFSNSRSEMNVSTLELGDSALYLCASSPTGRKGEETQYFGPGTRLLVL.

V gene TRBV6-1 combines with J gene TRBJ2-3, with a weak D call TRBD2 (5 bases). The V and J ends lost 3 bases and 0 bases respectively, with 16 bases between them. Germline CDR1 MNHNS, CDR2 SASEGT. The CDR3 extends over 17 amino acids. CDR3 sequence (DNA): TGTGCCAGCAGTGACCCGGAAAGGACGGGAAGCACAGATACGCAGTATTTT. As protein: CASSDPERTGSTDTQYF.

The rearrangement uses TRBV19 and TRBJ2-7; the D gene is possibly TRBD2 (6 bases). This CDR3 is built from 14 residues. Germline assignment: CDR1 LNHDA and CDR2 SQIVND (reference sequence). With 5 bases removed from V and 6 bases from J, the gap between germline ends came to 17 bases. The CDR3 DNA reads as TGTGCCAGTAGTCCCAGTGGAGGGACGGGCGAGCAGTACTTC. This sequence encodes CASSPSGGTGEQYF.

This chain uses TRBV7-6 with TRBJ2-1; D could derive from TRBD1 or TRBD2 (5 bases each). V lost 2 bases, J lost 6 bases, and 14 bases lay in between. In germline, CDR1 is SGHVS, CDR2 FNYEAQ. The CDR3 spans 15 residues. The CDR3 spells CASSLSGSQVNEQFF. The CDR3 nucleotides are TGTGCCAGCAGCTTATCAGGGAGTCAGGTCAATGAGCAGTTCTTC.

The V and J genes are TRBV6-1 and TRBJ1-6; no clear D. Trimming stripped 1 base from V and 8 bases from J, with 6 bases between. CDR3 length equals 13 residues. Germline CDR1 MNHNS, CDR2 SASEGT. The CDR3 spells CASSEGWHSPLHF. The CDR3 coding sequence is TGTGCCAGCAGTGAAGGATGGCATTCACCCCTCCACTTT.

The chain recombines TRBV6-6 with TRBJ2-1, with D possibly matching TRBD1 (6 bases). This CDR3 is 15 amino acids long. V was cut by 2 bases and J by 7 bases, with 15 bases left in between. Germline V gene sequence: CDR1 MNHNY, CDR2 SVGAGI (reference sequence). CDR3 amino acids: CASSYTTGSRNEQFF. The CDR3 nucleotides read TGTGCCAGCAGTTACACCACAGGGTCTCGGAATGAGCAGTTCTTC.

The CDR3 nucleotides are TGTGCCATCAGGCCGGGCCTCAATCAGCCCCAGCATTTT. Encoded protein: CAIRPGLNQPQHF. The J gene is TRBJ1-5, the V gene TRBV10-3, with no clear D. CDR1 is ENHRY and CDR2 is SYGVKD in the germline V gene. Trimming pared 6 bases from V and 3 bases from J, leaving 9 bases between. This CDR3 has 13 amino acids.

The chain employs TRBV5-1 and TRBJ2-5, with a tentative D call TRBD2 (6 bases). CDR3 length: 14 amino acids. CDR1 is SGHRS and CDR2 is YFSETQ in the germline V gene. Trimming left V 4 bases short and J 4 bases short, with 14 bases between. CDR3 residues: CASSAASGGETQYF. The CDR3, as DNA: TGCGCCAGCAGCGCCGCCTCCGGGGGAGAGACCCAGTACTTC.

CDR3 in DNA: TGTGCAAGTCGCTTAGGAGGGGACAGGGGGCTCCCTCGCAATGGCTACACCTTC. Translated, it gives CASRLGGDRGLPRNGYTF. J is TRBJ1-2 and V is TRBV12-2; the D call TRBD1 from the table was never checked on the DNA. TRBV12-2 is recorded as a pseudogene. This CDR3 spans 18 amino acids.

This clone was found once. The chain employs TRBV4-1 and TRBJ2-1; 11 bases align to TRBD2. This CDR3 spans 17 amino acids. Germline assignment: CDR1 MGHRA and CDR2 YSYEKL. J gave up 4 bases and V 2 bases, and 7 bases lay outside the gene matches. The CDR3 spells CASSQQLAGGHYNEQFF. CDR3 bases: TGCGCCAGCAGCCAACAGCTAGCGGGAGGACATTACAATGAGCAGTTCTTC.

The chain uses TRBV4-3 and TRBJ2-7, with D uncertain. The CDR3 contains 15 residues. V was clipped by 2 bases and J by 0 bases, with 11 bases between them. The germline gives CDR1 LGHNA, CDR2 YSLEER. CDR3 region: CASSQTLGFSYEQYF. The CDR3, as DNA: TGCGCCAGCAGCCAAACATTGGGCTTCTCCTACGAGCAGTACTTC.

The chain recombines TRBV5-6 with TRBJ1-4, with TRBD1 as a possible D gene (6 bases). The CDR3 contains 14 residues. The V end was cut by 1 base, the J end by 5 bases, with 9 bases between. Germline CDR1 reads SGHDT; CDR2 reads YYEEEE. The CDR3 loop is CASSLIQGNEKLFF. CDR3 DNA: TGTGCCAGCAGCTTGATACAGGGCAATGAAAAACTGTTTTTT.

The chain is built from TRBV2 and TRBJ1-5; 7 positions agree with TRBD1. The V gene end was trimmed by 2 bases and the J gene end by 4 bases; junction bases not matched to a gene: 2. Germline assignment: CDR1 SNHLY and CDR2 FYNNEI. The CDR3 runs to 14 residues. The CDR3 sequence: CASSERGRNQPQHF. CDR3 DNA: TGTGCCAGCAGTGAAAGGGGGCGGAATCAGCCCCAGCATTTT.

For the CDR3, the DNA is TGCGCCAGCAGCCAAGGGGCAGGAGTAGGTGGCTACACCTTC. Residues: CASSQGAGVGGYTF. This chain uses TRBV4-3 with TRBJ1-2; D is unresolved. CDR1 LGHNA and CDR2 YSLEER come from the germline V gene. CDR3 length: 14 residues. Trimming pared 1 base from V and 7 bases from J, leaving 13 bases between.

The CDR3 spells CASRTGQREQYF. The CDR3 region has the DNA TGTGCCAGCAGAACAGGACAGCGCGAGCAGTACTTC. This sequence joins TRBV6-5 and TRBJ2-7; tentative D call: TRBD1 (6 bases). V lost 6 bases to trimming and J lost 6 bases, with 12 bases between them. Germline assignment: CDR1 MNHEY and CDR2 SVGAGI. The CDR3 is 12 amino acids.

This clone was picked up one time. The chain carries TRBV19 and TRBJ2-3; perhaps TRBD2 as D (5 bases). V was trimmed by 5 bases and J by 6 bases, leaving 9 bases between them. The CDR3 consists of 12 residues. Germline CDR1 reads LNHDA; CDR2 reads SQIVND (reference sequence). In DNA, the CDR3 is TGTGCCAGTAGTGGAGGTGTTGATACGCAGTATTTT. Its translation is CASSGGVDTQYF. Drawing the rest from reference TRBV19 and TRBJ2-3, the complete variable domain is DGGITQSPKYLFRKEGQNVTLSCEQNLNHDAMYWYRQDPGQGLRLIYYSQIVNDFQKGDIAEGYSVSREKKESFPLTVTSAQKNPTAFYLCASSGGVDTQYFGPGTRLTVL.

This clone was counted once. This rearrangement joins TRBV11-2 to TRBJ2-7, with D hard to call. Germline V gives CDR1 SGHAT, CDR2 FQNNGV. The CDR3 consists of 12 residues. The V end lost 5 bases, the J end lost 2 bases, and 7 bases lay between the germline ends. CDR3 amino acids: CASSRLTYEQYF. The DNA for the CDR3 is TGTGCCAGCAGCCGTCTAACCTACGAGCAGTACTTC.

The rearrangement joins TRBV29-1 to TRBJ2-5; D gene unclear. This CDR3 has 12 amino acids. Trimming removed 1 base at V and 4 bases at J, with 7 bases between. Germline V lookup: CDR1 SQVTM, CDR2 ANQGSEA. CDR3 in DNA: TGCAGCGTTGAAGGGTTCGGAGAGACCCAGTACTTC. Translated: CSVEGFGETQYF.

The chain recombines TRBV15 with TRBJ1-3; the D is unclear. The germline gives CDR1 LNHNV, CDR2 YYDKDF (reference sequence). Trimming pared 0 bases from V and 3 bases from J, leaving 9 bases between. The length of the CDR3 is 15 residues. This CDR3 reads CATSRDPGIGNTIYF. DNA of the CDR3: TGTGCCACCAGCAGAGATCCCGGGATTGGAAACACCATATATTTT.